This T cell receptor (beta chain) was recorded in a study of T cells after posttransplantation cyclophosphamide. On the day of bone marrow donation, the related graft donor provided peripheral blood. Clones were read by immunoSEQ multiplex PCR, and TCRdb kept only the in-frame ones, dropping some. The profile covers tens of thousands of clones, none occurring a single time. In this sample, this clone turned up many times. No antigen is known for it. The CDR3 is 14 residues long. Germline V gives CDR1 LGHNA, CDR2 YNFKEQ. Trimming took 3 bases from V and 8 from J, leaving 16 bases between them. Study findings and constraints: Tissue-infiltrating T cells from skin or gut overlapped little with blood T cells. TRB clonality was highly associated with recipient CMV seropositivity and reactivation.

The sample consisted of PBMCs. The receptor was isolated from a man aged 45-65 years in good health, CMV-negative, and a related stem cell transplant donor. The chain couples TRBV4-2 to TRBJ1-2; D remains ambiguous. The CDR3 DNA reads as TGTGCCAGCAGCCATGCGGGGAATCGTCTAGGCTACACCTTC. It codes for CASSHAGNRLGYTF.